Listed here are 17 T cell receptor beta chains from one sample, sequenced in a study of CD8 T cells in Susac syndrome. Reverse transcription of roughly 0.45 to 1 ug RNA was performed with random hexamers. TCRdb reprocessed the immunoSEQ multiplex PCR reads via MiXCR and lists one record per CDR3 protein. The sample includes about 120,000 distinct CDR3 sequences, roughly 94% of them seen just once. The sample taken for sequencing was CD4+ T cells from PBMCs. Receptors originate from a human donor in good health.

This chain connects TRBV23-1 to TRBJ1-5; perhaps TRBD1 as D (6 bases). TRBV23-1 is flagged as an ORF with uncertain function. The CDR3 has 16 residues. With 0 bases removed from V and 5 bases from J, the gap between germline ends came to 14 bases. CDR3 sequence: CASSQSVQGGHQPQHF. Written as DNA, the CDR3 is TGCGCCAGCAGTCAATCTGTACAGGGAGGCCATCAGCCCCAGCATTTT.

The V call is TRBV14, the J call TRBJ1-1, with no clear D. The germline CDR1 and CDR2 sequences are SGHDN and FVKESK. CDR3 length equals 11 residues. Trimming removed 4 bases at V and 9 bases at J, with 9 bases between. CDR3 bases: TGTGCCAGCAGCCTCGGGTCCCAAGCTTTCTTT. It codes for CASSLGSQAFF.

The chain combines TRBV5-1 with TRBJ2-3, with D possibly being TRBD1 or TRBD2 (5 bases each). The V end was cut by 2 bases, the J end by 0 bases, with 16 bases between. This CDR3 comprises 17 residues. From germline, CDR1 is SGHRS and CDR2 YFSETQ. CDR3 bases: TGCGCCAGCAGCTTATTACGGGACGGTGCTAGCACAGATACGCAGTATTTT. Its translation is CASSLLRDGASTDTQYF. The full variable domain, completed using reference TRBV5-1 and TRBJ2-3, is KAGVTQTPRYLIKTRGQQVTLSCSPISGHRSVSWYQQTPGQGLQFLFEYFSETQRNKGNFPGRFSGRQFSNSRSEMNVSTLELGDSALYLCASSLLRDGASTDTQYFGPGTRLTVL.

The rearrangement joins TRBV20-1 to TRBJ2-1, with TRBD2 matching 11 bases. Germline assignment: CDR1 DFQATT and CDR2 SNEGSKA (reference sequence). The V and J ends lost 1 base and 8 bases, in that order; junction bases with no gene match: 7. CDR3 length: 15 amino acids. The CDR3 DNA follows: TGCAGTGCTAGAGTCCCGGGGGGACTAGCGGATGAGCAGTTCTTC. Translating it yields CSARVPGGLADEQFF.

The gene calls are TRBV6-2 or TRBV6-3 and TRBJ2-2; no definite D call. Trimming removed 4 bases at V and 6 bases at J, with 6 bases between. This CDR3 region has 12 residues. CDR1 is MNHEY, CDR2 SVGEGT, per germline. Written as DNA, the CDR3 is TGTGCCAGCAGTTCGTTCGCCGGGGAGCTGTTTTTT. This sequence encodes CASSSFAGELFF.

The chain employs TRBV7-2 and TRBJ1-5; 7 positions agree with TRBD1. Germline CDR1 is SGHTA and CDR2 is FQGNSA. The junction had 10 bases not matched to a gene; V was cut back by 5 bases and J by 0 bases. The CDR3 contains 17 residues. CDR3: CASSPQGQSISNQPQHF. CDR3 nucleotide sequence: TGTGCCAGCAGCCCACAGGGACAGAGCATTAGCAATCAGCCCCAGCATTTT.

The chain uses TRBV6-6 and TRBJ2-7; D is uncertain. V lost 2 bases and J lost 3, with 5 bases in between. This CDR3 region has 12 residues. Germline values: CDR1 MNHNY, CDR2 SVGAGI (reference sequence). CDR3 nucleotide sequence: TGTGCCAGCAGTTACACGGGCTACGAGCAGTACTTC. Translation gives CASSYTGYEQYF.

The V and J genes are TRBV2 and TRBJ2-7, with D possibly being TRBD1 or TRBD2 (6 bases each). The CDR3 consists of 17 residues. Germline V gene data show CDR1 as SNHLY and CDR2 as FYNNEI. Trimming left V 6 bases short and J 3 bases short, with 24 bases between. The CDR3 here is CASRGAPSRDWNYEQYF. The CDR3 coding sequence is TGTGCCAGCAGGGGGGCCCCATCCAGGGACTGGAACTACGAGCAGTACTTC.

The chain is built from TRBV5-1 and TRBJ2-1, with TRBD1 matching 7 bases. The CDR3 totals 11 residues. V was clipped by 3 bases and J by 15 bases; unmatched bases: 6. CDR1 and CDR2 (germline): SGHRS, YFSETQ. The CDR3 loop is CASSYDRVRFF. CDR3 nucleotide sequence: TGCGCCAGCAGCTATGACAGGGTTCGGTTCTTC.

The chain has TRBV24-1 and TRBJ2-3; 13 bases agree with TRBD2. The CDR3 has 19 amino acids. V gave up 4 bases and J gave up 2 bases; unmatched junction bases: 11. CDR1 is KGHDR and CDR2 is SFDVKD in the germline V gene. DNA of the CDR3: TGTGCCACCAGTGACTCAGCAGGGACTAGCGGGATGTCCACAGATACGCAGTATTTT. It specifies CATSDSAGTSGMSTDTQYF.

The chain carries TRBV4-3 and TRBJ1-6; perhaps TRBD1 as D (5 bases). Per germline, CDR1 LGHNA and CDR2 YSLEER. With 0 bases removed from V and 10 bases from J, the gap between germline ends came to 10 bases. The CDR3 consists of 14 residues. The CDR3 bases are TGCGCCAGCAGCCAAGACAGGGTTTGGTCACCCCTCCACTTT. Its protein is CASSQDRVWSPLHF.

The chain recombines TRBV20-1 with TRBJ2-7; 11 bases map to TRBD2. J was trimmed by 2 bases and V by 5 bases; bases with no gene match: 5. The CDR3 runs 14 residues. Germline V CDR1 and CDR2: DFQATT, SNEGSKA (reference sequence). The CDR3 sequence is CSAGATSGTYEQYF. The CDR3 DNA sequence: TGCAGTGCTGGGGCGACTAGCGGGACCTACGAGCAGTACTTC.

This clonotype has only one observation. V gene TRBV13 combines with J gene TRBJ1-5; D is possibly TRBD1 (6 bases). CDR1 is PRHDT and CDR2 is FYEKMQ in the germline V gene (reference sequence). Trimming removed 0 bases at V and 7 bases at J, with 10 bases between. The CDR3 contains 14 residues. The CDR3 here is CASSLGTGGQPQHF. CDR3 DNA: TGTGCCAGCAGCTTAGGGACGGGGGGCCAGCCCCAGCATTTT.

This clonotype was detected only a few times. V and J are TRBV28 and TRBJ2-7; no clear D gene. From germline, CDR1 is MDHEN and CDR2 SYDVKM. V was pared by 8 bases and J by 1 base, with 12 bases between. The CDR3 consists of 13 residues. The CDR3 DNA reads TGTGCCAGCTCGCTACCTCCGTCCTACGAGCAGTACTTC. As protein: CASSLPPSYEQYF.

The genes are TRBV28 and TRBJ1-1; no clear D. CDR1 is MDHEN and CDR2 is SYDVKM in the germline V gene. This CDR3 is built from 12 residues. V lost 6 bases, J lost 2 bases, and 7 bases lay in between. CDR3 nucleotide sequence: TGTGCCAGCAGACGGGCCAACACTGAAGCTTTCTTT. This codes for CASRRANTEAFF.

The chain couples TRBV27 to TRBJ1-2; 7 positions match TRBD1. This CDR3 is built from 14 residues. V lost 8 bases to trimming and J lost 8 bases; unmatched junction nucleotides: 14. CDR1 and CDR2 from the germline V gene are MNHEY and SMNVEV (reference sequence). The CDR3: CASGLIQGPGGYTF. CDR3 coding DNA: TGTGCCAGCGGACTCATACAGGGGCCGGGCGGCTACACCTTC.

V and J are TRBV9 and TRBJ2-7, with D hard to call. This CDR3 has 14 residues. Germline V gene sequence: CDR1 SGDLS, CDR2 YYNGEE. With 8 bases removed from V and 3 bases from J, the gap between germline ends came to 18 bases. CDR3 loop: CARPIRAPRYEQYF. The CDR3 DNA sequence: TGTGCCAGACCAATCCGGGCACCCCGCTACGAGCAGTACTTC.